A selection of T cell receptor beta chains follows, all from one sample in a study of response to subunit inactivated influenza vaccine. Using its own MiXCR run on the RT-PCR reads, TCRdb lists one record per CDR3 protein. In the table there are about 570,000 distinct CDR3 sequences, roughly 12% of which are singletons. The same specimen was also included in a second study, on T cells expressing NK-cell markers.

The sample in question was PBMCs from blood, obtained on the day of vaccination. These receptors came from a man over 45 who received an inactivated influenza vaccine. CDR3s include the opening cysteine and the closing phenylalanine or tryptophan.

CDR3 protein,J gene,V gene,CDR3 length
CASSPPSPQSGGPLGTQYF,TRBJ2-5,TRBV3-1,19
CASSPGSYGYTF,TRBJ1-2,TRBV18,12
CAISPGGGQSRYEQYF,TRBJ2-7,TRBV10-3,16
CASSLGQELAYYGYTF,TRBJ1-2,TRBV5-8,16
CASSVGGGGTGVAFF,TRBJ2-1,TRBV9,15
CSARAGTKIYNEQFF,TRBJ2-1,TRBV20-1,15
CASVGGTSGLNTGELFF,TRBJ2-2,TRBV2,17
CASSGGRLTNTGELFF,TRBJ2-2,TRBV18,16
CASSQMLDGGYNEQFF,TRBJ2-1,TRBV14,16
CSARRGDGPQEEQFF,TRBJ2-1,TRBV20-1,15
CASRPGTISNEQFF,TRBJ2-1,TRBV6-2/TRBV6-3,14
CASTRTGGYNEQFF,TRBJ2-1,TRBV12-3/TRBV12-4,14
CSVGQTAYNEQFF,TRBJ2-1,TRBV20-1,13
CASSSPGLAGGYQETQYF,TRBJ2-5,TRBV6-5,18
CASSVYSGGATDTQYF,TRBJ2-3,TRBV12-3/TRBV12-4,16
CSAGPLAGNTGELFF,TRBJ2-2,TRBV29-1,15
CASSPPNGLETQYF,TRBJ2-5,TRBV18,14
CASNFGTGGYEQYF,TRBJ2-7,TRBV28,14
CASSLSANEQFF,TRBJ2-1,TRBV7-9,12
CASSLGAGGPPRGSEQYF,TRBJ2-7,TRBV11-1,18
CASSHPIASGRHPRTDTQYF,TRBJ2-3,TRBV27,20
CASSLLVKGAKNIQYF,TRBJ2-4,TRBV4-1,16
CSARGRENYGYTF,TRBJ1-2,TRBV29-1,13
CASRVAGVRTEAFF,TRBJ1-1,TRBV5-1,14
CASSQPDSDVYGYTF,TRBJ1-2,TRBV4-2,15
CASSFSRLAPSYNEQFF,TRBJ2-1,TRBV27,17
CSVRGAGDGELFF,TRBJ2-2,TRBV29-1,13
CASSQTGRYTEAFF,TRBJ1-1,TRBV5-6,14
CASSQTSGYNEQFF,TRBJ2-1,TRBV14,14
CASSAPPHRTQYF,TRBJ2-3,TRBV7-3,13
CASSVVGETDTQYF,TRBJ2-3,TRBV9,14
CASSRGGQGAKNIQYF,TRBJ2-4,TRBV25-1,16
CSAPLNEKLFF,TRBJ1-4,TRBV20-1,11
CASSPRGDRYNEQFF,TRBJ2-1,TRBV27,15
CSCDRGHTGELFF,TRBJ2-2,TRBV29-1,13
CASSRGFGYTF,TRBJ1-2,TRBV12-3/TRBV12-4,11
CASGQTNYGYTF,TRBJ1-2,TRBV12-3/TRBV12-4,12
CASSSRGVNSYNEQFF,TRBJ2-1,TRBV12-3/TRBV12-4,16